This T cell receptor beta chain was sequenced during a study of T-cell memory formation after mild COVID-19. Study-wide findings and caveats: Contracting CD4+ clones lay largely in CM and EM, with CD8+ ones residing in EMRA.

Concerning this clonotype: What it recognizes is unknown.

V lost 4 bases and J lost 4; bases outside the gene matches: 8. The CDR3 has 16 residues. TCRdb called the 5' RACE reads again in MiXCR, with one record for every CDR3 protein. There are about 38,000 distinct CDR3 sequences in the sample; roughly 11% occur only once, and around 30% lies in the top ten. This receptor was obtained from a man between 18 and 29 years old who had mild COVID-19 (a few samples of this study predate the infection). Cell type and time point are not known. The J gene is TRBJ2-3, the V gene TRBV12-3 or TRBV12-4; 10 bases fit TRBD2. Sequenced material: PBMCs or a T cell subset sorted from them (not recorded which). CDR3 sequence reads: CASSSPSGGAPDTQYF. For the CDR3, the DNA is TGTGCCAGCAGTTCCCCCAGCGGGGGGGCCCCAGATACGCAGTATTTT.